Following are 24 T cell receptor beta chains from one sample sequenced in a study of blood T cell repertoires in COVID-19. Libraries were prepared by immunoSEQ multiplex PCR; TCRdb keeps only in-frame clonotypes and omits some of them. The table lists 150,000 to 200,000 clones, 86% of them singletons. The specimen sequenced was peripheral blood. Source of these receptors: an older woman with COVID-19, enrolled during active disease.

The V and J genes are TRBV7-9 and TRBJ1-2; D unclear. Trimming cost V 1 base and J 7 bases, with 10 bases left between them. The CDR3 totals 13 residues. CDR1 and CDR2 (germline): SEHNR, FQNEAQ (reference sequence). CDR3 sequence reads: CASSLGSGFGYTF. CDR3 nucleotides: TGTGCCAGCAGCTTAGGGTCCGGGTTTGGCTACACCTTC.

This chain links TRBV7-9 with TRBJ2-7, with D maybe TRBD1 (6 bases). In germline, CDR1 is SEHNR, CDR2 FQNEAQ (reference sequence). V shed 6 bases and J shed 3 bases, with 12 bases lying between them. The CDR3 extends over 13 amino acids. The CDR3 nucleotides are TGTGCCAGCAGGTCAGGACAGAACTACGAGCAGTACTTC. It translates to CASRSGQNYEQYF.

This sequence joins TRBV2 and TRBJ1-5; perhaps TRBD1 as D (6 bases). CDR1 and CDR2 from the germline V gene are SNHLY and FYNNEI. The V and J ends lost 5 bases and 3 bases respectively, with 8 bases between them. This CDR3 is 13 amino acids long. As DNA, the CDR3 is TGTGCCAGCAGTTACAGGGTCAATCAGCCCCAGCATTTT. It encodes CASSYRVNQPQHF.

The chain combines TRBV5-1 with TRBJ2-1; D gene uncertain. Trimming removed 0 bases at V and 1 base at J, with 5 bases between. The CDR3 has 14 amino acids. Germline V gene sequence: CDR1 SGHRS, CDR2 YFSETQ. The DNA of the CDR3 is TGCGCCAGCAGCTTGGCAGGATCCTACAATGAGCAGTTCTTC. Residues: CASSLAGSYNEQFF.

The J gene is TRBJ2-7, the V gene TRBV3-1 (or the pseudogene TRBV3-2); possible D gene TRBD2, 7 bases. The CDR3 extends over 16 amino acids. Germline assignment: CDR1 LGHDT and CDR2 YNNKEL (reference sequence). Deletions cut 0 bases from V and 0 bases from J, with 12 bases between. CDR3 coding DNA: TGTGCCAGCAGCCAAGATGGGGGGGCTTTCTCCTACGAGCAGTACTTC. This encodes CASSQDGGAFSYEQYF.

Here the CDR3 reads CASSQGGAVAYEQYF. In DNA, the CDR3 is TGCGCCAGCAGCCAGGGTGGGGCGGTGGCCTACGAGCAGTACTTC. The J gene is TRBJ2-7, the V gene TRBV4-1; D might be TRBD1 (5 bases). Germline CDR1 and CDR2: MGHRA and YSYEKL. This CDR3 region has 15 residues. Trimming took off 3 bases at V and 2 bases at J, with 14 bases between the two ends.

On this clone itself: Sequence at one end of the junction differs from germline and may be a read error. The V and J genes are TRBV7-7 and TRBJ2-1, with D perhaps matching TRBD2 (6 bases). This CDR3 contains 13 residues. CDR1 is SSHAT and CDR2 is FNYEAQ in the germline V gene (reference sequence). In DNA, the CDR3 is TGTGCTAGCAGCTTATCCCTGGAGGGCCGGCAGTTCTTC. Translated: CASSLSLEGRQFF.

The CDR3 here is CATSDSGRGIQYEQYF. CDR3 nucleotides: TGTGCCACCAGTGATTCGGGCAGGGGTATTCAATACGAGCAGTACTTC. J is TRBJ2-7 and V is TRBV24-1, with a tentative D call TRBD1 (6 bases). The germline CDR1 and CDR2 sequences are KGHDR and SFDVKD. V gave up 2 bases and J gave up 4 bases, with 17 bases separating them. There are 16 residues in the CDR3.

A note on this clone: The junction does not match germline at one end; this may be a read error. The chain joins TRBV7-7 to TRBJ2-5; 11 nucleotides align to TRBD2. The CDR3 runs 16 residues. Germline CDR1 and CDR2: SSHAT and FNYEAQ (reference sequence). CDR3 region: CASSLALAGGPETQYF. The DNA of the CDR3 is TGTGCTAGCAGCTTAGCGCTAGCGGGAGGCCCGGAGACCCAGTACTTC.

This sequence joins TRBV7-3 and TRBJ2-3, with 10 bases identical to TRBD2. Germline V gives CDR1 SGHTA, CDR2 FQGTGA. Germline trimming cut 5 bases from V and 4 bases from J; bases unmatched to any gene: 9. The CDR3 has 16 residues. Written as DNA, the CDR3 is TGTGCCAGCAGCGCCACGCCCGGGACTAGCGCAGATACGCAGTATTTT. Amino acid sequence: CASSATPGTSADTQYF.

The table lists this clone with a few counts. The chain has TRBV27 and TRBJ1-1; the D gene is possibly TRBD1 (6 bases). The germline V and J ends were trimmed by 5 bases and 11 bases, with 18 bases remaining between them. The CDR3 loop spans 13 amino acids. CDR1 MNHEY and CDR2 SMNVEV come from the germline V gene (reference sequence). CDR3 sequence (DNA): TGTGCCAGCAGTCGACAGGTAGAGGTGAGGGCTTTCTTT. It yields the protein CASSRQVEVRAFF.

This chain uses TRBV2 with TRBJ2-7; D is possibly TRBD1 (5 bases). Germline V gene lookup returns CDR1 SNHLY and CDR2 FYNNEI. CDR3 length equals 13 residues. The ends were cut back, 8 bases at V and 3 bases at J, with 14 bases in the middle. Here the CDR3 reads CASVLSQDYEQYF. CDR3 sequence (DNA): TGTGCCAGCGTTTTATCACAGGACTACGAGCAGTACTTC. Full variable domain (missing parts from reference TRBV2 and TRBJ2-7): EPEVTQTPSHQVTQMGQEVILRCVPISNHLYFYWYRQILGQKVEFLVSFYNNEISEKSEIFDDQFSVERPDGSNFTLKIRSTKLEDSAMYFCASVLSQDYEQYFGPGTRLTVT.

The chain uses TRBV27 and TRBJ1-2; tentatively, D is TRBD1 (6 bases). Trimming stripped 8 bases from V and 8 bases from J, with 18 bases between. This CDR3 spans 13 amino acids. Germline V gene data show CDR1 as MNHEY and CDR2 as SMNVEV (reference sequence). The CDR3 coding sequence is TGTGCCAGCCGAACGGCAGGGGAGAGGGGCTACACCTTC. Its translation: CASRTAGERGYTF.

The chain recombines TRBV12-3 or TRBV12-4 with TRBJ1-1; D possibly corresponds to TRBD1 (6 bases). The germline V and J ends were trimmed by 3 bases and 5 bases, with 10 bases remaining between them. The CDR3 is 13 amino acids. CDR3 protein: CASSLNRVTEAFF. CDR3 DNA sequence: TGTGCCAGCAGTTTGAACAGGGTGACTGAAGCTTTCTTT.

V and J are TRBV11-3 and TRBJ2-1, with TRBD2 identical over 14 bases. Trimming at V came to 5 bases and at J to 10 bases, leaving 7 bases not matched to a gene. This CDR3 region has 15 residues. Germline CDR1 reads SGHNT; CDR2 reads YENEEA. For the CDR3, the DNA is TGTGCCAGCAGCCCCGGGACTAGCGGGAGTCGAGAGCAGTTCTTC. As protein: CASSPGTSGSREQFF.

The chain recombines TRBV11-3 with TRBJ1-2; 9 nucleotides match TRBD1. This CDR3 contains 14 residues. Per germline, CDR1 SGHNT and CDR2 YENEEA. Losses at the gene ends were 7 bases for V and 4 bases for J; bases not matched to a gene: 7. The CDR3 sequence: CASTRDREAYGYTF. The CDR3 region has the DNA TGTGCCAGCACCCGGGACAGGGAAGCCTATGGCTACACCTTC.

The V gene is TRBV19, the J gene TRBJ2-5, with a tentative D call TRBD1 (5 bases). Germline V gene sequence: CDR1 LNHDA, CDR2 SQIVND (reference sequence). V gave up 3 bases and J gave up 3 bases, with 11 bases separating them. The CDR3 contains 14 residues. The CDR3 loop reads CASSIGQGEETQYF. CDR3 nucleotides: TGTGCCAGTAGTATTGGTCAGGGTGAAGAGACCCAGTACTTC.

CDR3 nucleotide sequence: TGTGCCTCTAGCCCGGGATTCTCTGGAAACACCATATATTTT. Translating gives CASSPGFSGNTIYF. The V gene is TRBV19, the J gene TRBJ1-3; D not certain. This CDR3 region has 14 residues. V lost 11 bases and J lost 0, with 14 bases in between. The germline gives CDR1 LNHDA, CDR2 SQIVND (reference sequence).

J is TRBJ1-1 and V is TRBV29-1; the match to TRBD1 covers 9 bases. Trimming at V came to 3 bases and at J to 0 bases, leaving 5 bases not matched to a gene. From germline, CDR1 is SQVTM and CDR2 ANQGSEA. This CDR3 region has 15 residues. For the CDR3, the DNA is TGCAGCGTTGATTCGGGACAGGGCTTGAACACTGAAGCTTTCTTT. Its protein product is CSVDSGQGLNTEAFF. The full variable domain, its missing parts supplied by reference TRBV29-1 and TRBJ1-1, is SAVISQKPSRDICQRGTSLTIQCQVDSQVTMMFWYRQQPGQSLTLIATANQGSEATYESGFVIDKFPISRPNLTFSTLTVSNMSPEDSSIYLCSVDSGQGLNTEAFFGQGTRLTVV.

This chain connects TRBV30 to TRBJ1-2; 9 bases agree with TRBD1. The CDR3 totals 16 residues. J gave up 3 bases and V 4 bases, and 12 bases lay outside the gene matches. Germline values: CDR1 GTSNPN, CDR2 SVGIG (reference sequence). The CDR3 DNA is TGTGCCTGGACCTCGACAGGGGGGACGACTTACTATGGCTACACCTTC. It encodes CAWTSTGGTTYYGYTF.

The V call is TRBV11-2, the J call TRBJ1-1; 8 bases match TRBD1. The CDR3 length is 14 residues. Unmatched junction bases numbered 3, after V lost 5 bases and J lost 1 base. Per germline, CDR1 SGHAT and CDR2 FQNNGV. The CDR3 DNA is TGTGCCAGCAGCCAAGACAGGGGGAACACTGAAGCTTTCTTT. It translates to CASSQDRGNTEAFF.

The chain carries TRBV5-1 and TRBJ2-5; TRBD2 matches at 12 bases. This CDR3 contains 15 residues. Germline V CDR1 and CDR2: SGHRS, YFSETQ. V shed 6 bases and J 4 bases; nucleotides not matched to a gene: 7. The CDR3 DNA follows: TGCGCCAGCACCCGGACTAGCGGGATTGTAGAGACCCAGTACTTC. Amino acids: CASTRTSGIVETQYF.

This rearrangement joins TRBV5-1 to TRBJ2-1; the D is unclear. The length of the CDR3 is 15 residues. The ends were cut back, 4 bases at V and 0 bases at J, with 11 bases in the middle. CDR1 and CDR2 (germline): SGHRS, YFSETQ. The CDR3 DNA reads as TGCGCCAGCAGCGTGACTGGTAACTCCTACAATGAGCAGTTCTTC. This gives the protein CASSVTGNSYNEQFF.

This clone was picked up a small number of times. CDR3 sequence: CASSLPRGTLNYGYTF. The CDR3 DNA is TGTGCCAGCAGCTTGCCCCGCGGAACCCTTAACTATGGCTACACCTTC. The chain couples TRBV5-4 to TRBJ1-2, with unresolved D. The CDR3 loop spans 16 amino acids. V lost 1 base to trimming and J lost 1 base, with 14 bases between them. Germline V gene sequence: CDR1 SGHNT, CDR2 YYREEE (reference sequence).